This T cell receptor beta chain was retrieved from a study of shared clonotypes between healthy human individuals. Study at large: Each donor had three CD4 naive, three CD4 memory, two CD8 naive and one CD8 memory plate.

A single count supports this clone. Its specificity is unknown. Regarding the study as a whole: The four-donor shared clonotypes exceeded non-shared clonotypes in generation probability, with non-shared ones scoring lower. Memory subsets generally showed smaller estimated richness than naive subsets did.

Naive CD8 populations comprised CD45RO-negative cells positively selected for CCR7, excluding terminally differentiated effector memory CD45RA+ cells. Genomic DNA (from each subset) was split evenly across several immunoSEQ plates. The method was immunoSEQ multiplex PCR; TCRdb's version includes in-frame clones alone and lacks a portion of them. The sample lists millions of clones, 85% to 95% seen once, with more than 1.5% in the top ten. Germline V gene sequence: CDR1 MDHEN, CDR2 SYDVKM. The CDR3 is made up of 14 amino acids. V was clipped by 6 bases and J by 4 bases, with 15 bases between them. Sequenced: naive CD8+ T cells from PBMCs. The chain employs TRBV28 and TRBJ1-1; D remains ambiguous. The source of this sequence is a man between 18 and 29 years old in good health. Some clones in this sample may be carry-over from other donors' samples. The CDR3, as DNA: TGTGCCAGCAGGTTGGGAGGGTTGAGCACTGAAGCTTTCTTT. Protein product: CASRLGGLSTEAFF.